The 3 T cell receptor beta chains presented below share a single source sample, sequenced in a study of beta chain features in type 1 diabetes. Study outcomes and limitations: All four CD4+ subsets of Type 1 diabetes patients contained TCRB CDR3s that were moderately but significantly shorter.

Expressed TCRB transcripts were sequenced after all isolated RNA was converted to cDNA. The table came from immunoSEQ multiplex PCR; TCRdb's copy has only in-frame clones and leaves some out. The table lists some 250,000 clones, roughly 10% of them singletons, with around 0.017% in the top ten. Which antigens these TCRs recognize remains unknown. The specimen sequenced was naive CD4+ T cells from blood. The receptor set was obtained from a man aged 30 to 45 with type 1 diabetes.

A single count supports this clone. The V gene is TRBV15, the J gene TRBJ2-5; weak D call: TRBD2 (6 bases). Germline V CDR1 and CDR2: LNHNV, YYDKDF (reference sequence). V lost 5 bases and J lost 1, with 20 bases in between. CDR3 size: 17 residues. The DNA for the CDR3 is TGTGCCACCAGCCACCGGTGGGCCCCCGGGAGCCAAGAGACCCAGTACTTC. Translated, it gives CATSHRWAPGSQETQYF.

There are a few counts of this clone. The genes are TRBV6-6 and TRBJ2-3; D gene ambiguous. V was pared by 10 bases and J by 14 bases, with 19 bases between. This CDR3 is built from 11 residues. Germline CDR1 is MNHNY and CDR2 is SVGAGI (reference sequence). The CDR3 loop reads CATQFGSTGYF. CDR3 nucleotide sequence: TGTGCCACCCAGTTTGGCTCCACGGGGTATTTT.

There are a few counts of this clone. V gene TRBV6-1 combines with J gene TRBJ2-7; D unclear. Trimming removed 7 bases from V and 4 bases from J, with 11 bases in between. In germline, CDR1 is MNHNS, CDR2 SASEGT. The length of the CDR3 is 12 residues. This CDR3 reads CASTLSRYEQYF. The DNA of the CDR3 is TGTGCCAGCACCCTTAGCCGATACGAGCAGTACTTC.